The 8 T cell receptor beta chains reported below all come from one sample, sequenced in a study of blood T cell repertoires in COVID-19. Assay used: immunoSEQ multiplex PCR; TCRdb lists only in-frame clones, some missing. The data show 150,000 to 200,000 clones, around 76% seen once. What was sequenced was peripheral blood. These receptors originate from a woman aged 45-59 years with active or convalescent COVID-19.

The chain carries TRBV7-9 and TRBJ1-1; no reliable D call. Looked up from germline, CDR1 is SEHNR and CDR2 is FQNEAQ (reference sequence). The CDR3 is 13 residues long. V was shortened by 5 bases and J by 3 bases, with 10 bases between the two germline ends. In DNA, the CDR3 is TGTGCCAGCAGCGCCGAGCACTACACTGAAGCTTTCTTT. It yields the protein CASSAEHYTEAFF.

There are a few counts of this clone. V usage is TRBV7-3 and J usage is TRBJ2-1; D call uncertain. The V end was cut by 4 bases, the J end by 7 bases, with 8 bases between. CDR3 length: 12 amino acids. In germline, CDR1 is SGHTA, CDR2 FQGTGA. The CDR3 DNA sequence: TGTGCCAGCAGCTCTACCGGGAATGAGCAGTTCTTC. Translated: CASSSTGNEQFF.

The chain joins TRBV27 to TRBJ2-5; TRBD1 matches 11 bases. Germline V gives CDR1 MNHEY, CDR2 SMNVEV (reference sequence). The J segment lost 5 bases and the V segment lost 3 bases, leaving 8 bases of the junction unmatched. The CDR3 length is 16 residues. Written as DNA, the CDR3 is TGTGCCAGCAGTTTTTACGGGACAGGGGGGAGGGAGACCCAGTACTTC. Translating it yields CASSFYGTGGRETQYF.

The chain recombines TRBV4-3 with TRBJ1-6; possibly TRBD1 for D (6 bases). The germline V and J ends were trimmed by 5 bases and 8 bases, with 13 bases remaining between them. This CDR3 comprises 14 residues. From germline, CDR1 is LGHNA and CDR2 YSLEER. The CDR3 region has the DNA TGCGCCAGCAGCGGAACAGGGAGGGATTCACCCCTCCACTTT. Its translation is CASSGTGRDSPLHF.

V is TRBV24-1 and J is TRBJ2-7, with 13 nucleotides matching TRBD2. Per the germline V gene, CDR1 is KGHDR and CDR2 is SFDVKD. This CDR3 contains 17 residues. V was pared by 4 bases and J by 3 bases, with 8 bases of the junction left unmatched. CDR3 in amino acids: CATSDAGLAGVGYEQYF. The CDR3 DNA sequence: TGTGCCACCAGTGACGCCGGACTAGCGGGAGTAGGCTACGAGCAGTACTTC.

This clone came up a few times. This chain uses TRBV19 with TRBJ1-2; TRBD1 matches 8 bases. Unmatched junction bases numbered 4, after V lost 2 bases and J lost 2 bases. The germline V gene encodes CDR1 LNHDA and CDR2 SQIVND (reference sequence). The CDR3 consists of 15 residues. The CDR3 loop reads CASSIIHRGNYGYTF. CDR3 bases: TGTGCCAGTAGTATAATACACAGGGGGAACTATGGCTACACCTTC.

CDR3 protein: CASSFVWTGELSYNEQFF. Written as DNA, the CDR3 is TGTGCCAGCAGCTTTGTGTGGACAGGGGAATTGTCCTACAATGAGCAGTTCTTC. The V gene is TRBV12-1, the J gene TRBJ2-1; the table's D gene call, TRBD1, was not cross checked with the DNA. TRBV12-1 is noted as a pseudogene. CDR3 length equals 18 residues.

This chain uses TRBV2 with TRBJ1-1; 9 bases map to TRBD1. V was clipped by 8 bases and J by 6 bases; unmatched bases: 10. The CDR3 is made up of 14 amino acids. Per germline, CDR1 SNHLY and CDR2 FYNNEI. CDR3 nucleotide sequence: TGTGCCAGCTCCAACAGGGGGCGCGGGTCTGAAGCTTTCTTT. Protein sequence: CASSNRGRGSEAFF.